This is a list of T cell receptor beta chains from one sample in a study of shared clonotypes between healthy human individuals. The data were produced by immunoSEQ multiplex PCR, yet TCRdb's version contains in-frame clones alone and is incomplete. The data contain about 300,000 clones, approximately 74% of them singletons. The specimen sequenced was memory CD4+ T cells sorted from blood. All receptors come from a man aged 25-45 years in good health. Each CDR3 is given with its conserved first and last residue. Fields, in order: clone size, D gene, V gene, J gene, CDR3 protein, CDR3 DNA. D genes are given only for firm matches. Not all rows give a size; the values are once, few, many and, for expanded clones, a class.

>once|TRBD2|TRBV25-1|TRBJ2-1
CASSHSGSINEQFF
TGTGCCAGCAGTCATAGCGGGAGTATAAATGAGCAGTTCTTC
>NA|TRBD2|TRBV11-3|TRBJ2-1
CASSSGKGTSSDEQFF
TGTGCCAGCAGCTCGGGGAAGGGGACTAGTAGCGATGAGCAGTTCTTC
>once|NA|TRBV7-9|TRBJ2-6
CASSSWDGTGANVLTF
TGTGCCAGCAGCTCTTGGGACGGTACCGGGGCCAACGTCCTGACTTTC
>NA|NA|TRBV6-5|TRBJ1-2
CASSYRGLYGYTF
TGTGCCAGCAGTTACCGGGGGCTATATGGCTACACCTTC
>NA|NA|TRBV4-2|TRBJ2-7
CASSQELTDSYEQYF
TGTGCCAGCAGCCAGGAACTGACAGATTCCTACGAGCAGTACTTC
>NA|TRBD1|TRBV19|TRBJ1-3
CASSTLSWGQTSGNTIYF
TGTGCCAGTAGTACCCTATCGTGGGGACAGACTTCTGGAAACACCATATATTTT
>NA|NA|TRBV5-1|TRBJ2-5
CASSPRTAIPGETQYF
TGCGCCAGCAGTCCCCGGACAGCCATCCCTGGGGAGACCCAGTACTTC
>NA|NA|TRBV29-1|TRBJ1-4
CSVRGLGEKLFF
TGCAGCGTTCGTGGGCTTGGAGAAAAACTGTTTTTT
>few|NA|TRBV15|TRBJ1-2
CATSRNPRTAHYGYTF
TGTGCCACCAGCAGGAACCCCCGGACAGCACACTATGGCTACACCTTC
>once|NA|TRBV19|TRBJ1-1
CASSIGRGMNTEAFF
TGTGCCAGTAGTATAGGCCGGGGAATGAACACTGAAGCTTTCTTT
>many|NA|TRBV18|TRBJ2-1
CASSPPGQGYDNEQFF
TGTGCCAGCTCACCACCCGGCCAGGGGTATGACAATGAGCAGTTCTTC
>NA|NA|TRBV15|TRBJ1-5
CATSLGSNQPQHF
TGTGCCACCAGCCTCGGTAGCAATCAGCCCCAGCATTTT
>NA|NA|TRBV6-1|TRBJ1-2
CASSEAEVPLYGYTF
TGTGCCAGCAGTGAGGCGGAGGTACCCCTCTATGGCTACACCTTC
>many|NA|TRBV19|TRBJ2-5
CASSMVTVKTQYF
TGTGCCAGTAGTATGGTTACCGTAAAGACCCAGTACTTC
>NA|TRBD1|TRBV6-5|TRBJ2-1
CASRMSGGYNEQFF
TGTGCCAGCAGGATGTCAGGGGGTTACAATGAGCAGTTCTTC
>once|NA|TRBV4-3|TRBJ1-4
CASSLFTGSTNEKLFF
TGCGCCAGCAGCCTTTTCACGGGTTCAACTAATGAAAAACTGTTTTTT
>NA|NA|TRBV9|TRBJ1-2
CASSVGAGMIGQRKIYGYTF
TGTGCCAGCAGCGTAGGGGCAGGGATGATTGGCCAGAGGAAGATCTATGGCTACACCTTC
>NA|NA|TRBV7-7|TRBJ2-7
CASSDRDSATNHYEQYF
TGTGCCAGCAGCGACCGGGACTCCGCGACTAATCATTACGAGCAGTACTTC
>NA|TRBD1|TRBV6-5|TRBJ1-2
CASSYRTGRGGYTF
TGTGCCAGCAGTTACCGGACAGGGAGGGGTGGCTACACCTTC
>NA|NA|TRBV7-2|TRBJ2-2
CASSPYFTGELFF
TGTGCCAGCAGCCCCTATTTCACCGGGGAGCTGTTTTTT
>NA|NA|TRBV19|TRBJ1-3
CASSIVLSSGNTIYF
TGTGCCAGTAGTATCGTTTTGAGCTCTGGAAACACCATATATTTT
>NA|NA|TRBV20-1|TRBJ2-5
CSAKNGETQYF
TGCAGTGCTAAAAACGGCGAGACCCAGTACTTC
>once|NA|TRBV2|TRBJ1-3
CASSELGGTIYF
TGTGCCAGCAGTGAACTCGGTGGCACCATATATTTT
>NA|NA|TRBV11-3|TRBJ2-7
CASSFDLPERGGYEQYF
TGTGCCAGCAGCTTCGACCTGCCTGAGAGAGGAGGCTACGAGCAGTACTTC
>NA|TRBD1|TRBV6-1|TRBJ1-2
CASSPGQSSLGYTF
TGTGCCAGCAGTCCGGGACAGTCGTCCCTTGGCTACACCTTC
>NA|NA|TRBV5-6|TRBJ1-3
CASSSRGRNTIYF
TGTGCCAGCAGCTCCCGGGGCCGTAACACCATATATTTT
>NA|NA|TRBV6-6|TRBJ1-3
CASSFVFRNTIYF
TGTGCCAGCAGTTTTGTCTTTAGAAACACCATATATTTT
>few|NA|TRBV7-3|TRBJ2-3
CASSRRETDTQYF
TGTGCCAGCAGCAGACGGGAGACAGATACGCAGTATTTT
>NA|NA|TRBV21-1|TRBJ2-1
CASSKVAGEDHEQFF
TGTGCCAGCAGCAAAGTAGCGGGAGAAGACCATGAGCAGTTCTTC
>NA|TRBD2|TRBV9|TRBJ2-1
CASSVGTSGRRVGNEQFF
TGTGCCAGCAGCGTTGGGACTAGCGGGAGGCGGGTCGGGAATGAGCAGTTCTTC
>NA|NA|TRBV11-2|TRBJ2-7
CASSSYRREQYF
TGTGCCAGCAGCTCCTATCGCCGGGAGCAGTACTTC
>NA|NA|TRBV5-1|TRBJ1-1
CASSFGQGLVNTEAFF
TGCGCCAGCAGCTTCGGTCAGGGGTTGGTGAACACTGAAGCTTTCTTT
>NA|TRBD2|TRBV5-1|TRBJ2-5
CASSLGLAGGSQETQYF
TGCGCCAGCAGCTTGGGTTTAGCGGGAGGAAGCCAAGAGACCCAGTACTTC
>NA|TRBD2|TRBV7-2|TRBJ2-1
CASSLERGLYNEQFF
TGTGCCAGCAGCTTAGAGCGGGGCCTATACAATGAGCAGTTCTTC
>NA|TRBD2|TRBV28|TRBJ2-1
CASEGTSGAPYNEQFF
TGTGCCAGCGAGGGGACTAGCGGGGCCCCGTACAATGAGCAGTTCTTC
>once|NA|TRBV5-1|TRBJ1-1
CASSLKHNTEAFF
TGCGCCAGCAGCTTGAAACATAACACTGAAGCTTTCTTT
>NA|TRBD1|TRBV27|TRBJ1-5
CASSLGPRQGSDQPQHF
TGTGCCAGCAGTTTAGGGCCCCGACAGGGGAGTGATCAGCCCCAGCATTTT
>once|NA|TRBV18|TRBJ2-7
CASSPLQGSGGEQYF
TGTGCCAGCTCACCGCTTCAGGGGAGCGGTGGAGAGCAGTACTTC
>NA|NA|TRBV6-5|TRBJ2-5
CASSYLETQYF
TGTGCCAGCAGTTATCTGGAGACCCAGTACTTC
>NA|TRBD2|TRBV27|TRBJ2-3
CASSLGGTRPLDTQYF
TGTGCCAGCAGTTTAGGAGGGACTAGACCTTTGGATACGCAGTATTTT
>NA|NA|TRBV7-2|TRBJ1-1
CASSLDPNTEAFF
TGTGCCAGCAGCTTAGATCCGAACACTGAAGCTTTCTTT
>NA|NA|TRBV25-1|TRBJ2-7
CASQSVGRLGAYEQYF
TGTGCCAGTCAAAGTGTGGGTCGGCTCGGAGCCTACGAGCAGTACTTC
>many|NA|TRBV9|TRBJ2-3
CASSPRFLTDTQYF
TGTGCCAGCAGCCCCCGATTCCTCACAGATACGCAGTATTTT
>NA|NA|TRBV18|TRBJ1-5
CASSPGRGRNQPQHF
TGTGCCAGCTCACCAGGGAGGGGACGAAATCAGCCCCAGCATTTT
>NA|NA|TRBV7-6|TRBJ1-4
CASSFSGATNEKLFF
TGTGCCAGCAGCTTCTCAGGGGCAACTAATGAAAAACTGTTTTTT
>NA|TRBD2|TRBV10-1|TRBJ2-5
CASKGTQLAGYQETQYF
TGCGCCAGCAAGGGGACCCAACTAGCGGGGTATCAAGAGACCCAGTACTTC
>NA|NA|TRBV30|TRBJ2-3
CAFTRGRGTTDTQYF
TGTGCTTTTACCAGAGGGCGGGGTACCACAGATACGCAGTATTTT
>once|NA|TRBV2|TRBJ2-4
CASSVTIDIQYF
TGTGCCAGCAGTGTAACGATTGACATTCAGTACTTC
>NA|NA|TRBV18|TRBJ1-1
CASLREINTEAFF
TGTGCCAGCCTGCGGGAGATAAACACTGAAGCTTTCTTT
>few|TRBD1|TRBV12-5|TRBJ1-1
CASGAGQGSDTEAFF
TGTGCTAGTGGTGCCGGACAGGGGTCGGACACTGAAGCTTTCTTT
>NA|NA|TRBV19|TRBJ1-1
CASSIRSFGNTEAFF
TGTGCCAGTAGTATAAGGTCTTTTGGAAACACTGAAGCTTTCTTT
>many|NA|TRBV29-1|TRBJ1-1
CSVASGTQRTEAFF
TGCAGCGTTGCGTCTGGGACACAAAGGACTGAAGCTTTCTTT
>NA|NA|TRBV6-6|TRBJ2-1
CASSQSGTPYNEQFF
TGTGCCAGCAGTCAATCCGGGACTCCCTACAATGAGCAGTTCTTC
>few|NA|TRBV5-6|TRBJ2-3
CASSLDQFSTDTQYF
TGTGCCAGCAGCTTGGATCAGTTCAGCACAGATACGCAGTATTTT
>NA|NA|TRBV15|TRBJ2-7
CATSPHPVDEQYF
TGTGCCACCAGTCCACACCCAGTTGACGAGCAGTACTTC
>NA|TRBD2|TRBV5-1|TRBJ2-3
CASSRGRAGGPGDTQYF
TGCGCCAGCAGCCGTGGTCGAGCGGGAGGGCCCGGCGATACGCAGTATTTT